This T cell receptor beta chain was identified during a study of CD8+CD57+ T cells in acquired aplastic anemia. V lost 6 bases and J 6 bases, leaving 17 bases between the germline ends. There are 15 residues in the CDR3. Germline V gene data show CDR1 as MNHEY and CDR2 as SMNVEV (reference sequence). Genomic DNA constituted the template upon which TCR beta VDJ and CDR3 profiling was performed. One entry per CDR3 protein, called by TCRdb with MiXCR from the reads. The profile shows some 150,000 distinct CDR3 sequences, 40% to 55% of them singletons. Patients picked for sequencing had shown CD8+CD57+ cell expansion detected by flow cytometry.

This clonotype was sampled from a human donor with aplastic anemia. The specimen sequenced was sorted CD4+, CD8+, or CD8+CD57+ T cells (not recorded which) from PBMCs. The chain recombines TRBV27 with TRBJ1-4, with D possibly matching TRBD1 (5 bases). The chain's CDR3 is CASSPLSRGDEKLFF. The CDR3 region has the DNA TGTGCCAGCAGCCCACTTAGTAGGGGCGATGAAAAACTGTTTTTT.